Listed here are 26 T cell receptor beta chains from one sample, sequenced in a study of T cell clonality in common variable immunodeficiency. Study outcomes and limitations: Reportedly, TCR beta sequences from common variable immunodeficiency showed fewer deletions and N-nucleotide insertions.

Antigen specificity for these receptors is unknown. Produced via immunoSEQ multiplex PCR; TCRdb's table is partial and in-frame only. The sample lists about 34,000 clones, none appearing once, the ten largest making up 25% to 30%. Sequenced: peripheral blood mononuclear cells. Source of these receptors: a human donor with common variable immunodeficiency.

This clone was counted a few times. The sequence runs out 3 residues before the end of the CDR3; the remainder is reconstructed from the germline J gene. This chain uses TRBV30 with TRBJ1-6; D remains ambiguous. This CDR3 has 18 amino acids. With 2 bases removed from V and 2 bases from J, the gap between germline ends came to 19 bases. Germline assignment: CDR1 GTSNPN and CDR2 SVGIG (reference sequence). The sequenced part of the CDR3 DNA is TGTGCCTGGAGTCGACTTAATGGAAGGATCCCCTATAATTCACCC. Amino acids: CAWSRLNGRIPYNSP. The whole CDR3 reads CAWSRLNGRIPYNSPLHF.

This clone was counted a few times. The read finishes 3 residues shy of the CDR3 end, and the germline J gene is used to complete it. The gene calls are TRBV20-1 and TRBJ2-1, with a tentative D call TRBD2 (6 bases). V lost 0 bases and J lost 2, with 8 bases in between. Germline loops: CDR1 DFQATT, CDR2 SNEGSKA (reference sequence). The CDR3 has 14 residues. CDR3 bases read: TGCAGTGCTAGAGAGGAGGGTGCCTACAATGAG. The encoded protein is CSAREEGAYNE. The CDR3 in full is CSAREEGAYNEQFF.

A remark on this clone: The read ends 3 residues shy of where the CDR3 ends; the end is completed using the germline J gene. The chain recombines TRBV19 with TRBJ1-3; 9 nucleotides match TRBD1. The germline V gene encodes CDR1 LNHDA and CDR2 SQIVND (reference sequence). CDR3 length equals 17 residues. J lost 2 bases, V lost 4 bases, and 9 bases had no gene match. The covered CDR3 bases are TGTGCCAGTAGTACAACCGGGACAGGGAGTCCTGGAAACACC. Its protein is CASSTTGTGSPGNT. The full CDR3 sequence reads CASSTTGTGSPGNTIYF.

A few counts support this clone. The CDR3 extends 3 residues past the end of the read, so its final part is completed from the germline J gene. This chain uses TRBV7-8 with TRBJ2-2; no definite D call. Germline CDR1 and CDR2: SGHVS and FQNEAQ. The V end lost 2 bases, the J end lost 3 bases, and 7 bases lay between the germline ends. This CDR3 spans 14 amino acids. CDR3 DNA (partial): TGTGCCAGCAGCTTAAATGCGTACACCGGGGAG. Its protein is CASSLNAYTGE. The entire CDR3 is CASSLNAYTGELFF.

This clone was picked up many times. The read falls 3 residues short of the CDR3 end, and the missing part is taken from the germline J gene. The chain combines TRBV20-1 with TRBJ2-3; D uncertain. Per germline, CDR1 DFQATT and CDR2 SNEGSKA (reference sequence). V lost 5 bases and J 1 base, leaving 7 bases between the germline ends. The CDR3 is made up of 12 amino acids. Partial CDR3 DNA: TGCAGTGCTTGGGCCCGCACAGATACG. Translating gives CSAWARTDT. The entire CDR3 sequence reads CSAWARTDTQYF.

Ten or more counts support this clone. Read sequence stops 3 residues before the CDR3 end, and the germline J gene provides the missing end. V gene TRBV19 combines with J gene TRBJ2-6; a possible D gene is TRBD1 (5 bases). This CDR3 spans 18 amino acids. From germline, CDR1 is LNHDA and CDR2 SQIVND (reference sequence). V lost 6 bases, J lost 6 bases, and 24 bases lay in between. CDR3 protein: CASRPRESASLEANVLTF. Partial CDR3 DNA: TGTGCCAGTAGACCCAGGGAATCGGCTTCTCTGGAGGCCAACGTC.

This clone showed up just a few times. The CDR3 end lies 3 residues beyond the end of the read and is filled in from the germline J gene. This specimen includes other DNA sequences encoding the same CDR3. The V and J genes are TRBV5-1 and TRBJ2-7; weak D call: TRBD2 (6 bases). The CDR3 totals 13 residues. CDR1 is SGHRS, CDR2 YFSETQ, per germline. The V and J ends lost 0 bases and 4 bases respectively, with 8 bases between them. The CDR3 is CASSLGGDYEQYF. The sequenced part of the CDR3 DNA is TGCGCCAGCAGCTTGGGGGGGGATTACGAG.

Concerning this clone itself: The sequence runs out 3 residues before the end of the CDR3; the remainder is reconstructed from the germline J gene. This chain connects TRBV29-1 to TRBJ2-1; TRBD2 matches 14 bases. Trimming removed 4 bases from V and 6 bases from J; junction bases left unmatched: 5. The germline V gene has CDR1 SQVTM and CDR2 ANQGSEA. The CDR3 runs 15 residues. The chain's CDR3 is CSVAMGTSGSNEQFF. The CDR3 DNA, read in part, is TGCAGCGTTGCAATGGGGACTAGCGGGAGCAATGAG.

This clone was counted ten times or more. The sequenced part of the CDR3 DNA is TGTGCCAGCAGCTTGTTGCAGGCCCCTTATGGC. Protein: CASSLLQAPYG. From start to end, the CDR3 is CASSLLQAPYGAFF. The chain uses TRBV5-6 and TRBJ1-1, with D hard to call. The CDR3 extends 3 residues past the end of the read, so its final part is completed from the germline J gene. Germline V gene lookup returns CDR1 SGHDT and CDR2 YYEEEE. This CDR3 contains 14 residues.

This clone was detected ten times or more. The read gets to within 3 residues of the CDR3 end, and the germline J gene fills in the rest. The V and J genes are TRBV5-4 and TRBJ2-3; tentatively, D is TRBD2 (6 bases). Per the germline V gene, CDR1 is SGHNT and CDR2 is YYREEE (reference sequence). Trimming stripped 2 bases from V and 3 bases from J, with 10 bases between. The CDR3 is 14 amino acids. The CDR3 region is CASSFGTLTDTQYF. The part of the CDR3 DNA that was read is TGTGCCAGCAGCTTTGGGACTCTGACAGATACG.

This clone was detected many times. The read falls 3 residues short of the CDR3 end, and the missing part is taken from the germline J gene. The V and J genes are TRBV5-6 and TRBJ1-1; 8 bases are a match to TRBD1. V shed 5 bases and J 3 bases; nucleotides not matched to a gene: 9. CDR3 length: 15 residues. The V gene's germline CDR1 is SGHDT and CDR2 YYEEEE. CDR3 amino acids: CASSGRGQGDTEAFF. The CDR3 bases that were read are TGTGCCAGCAGTGGCAGGGGGCAGGGGGACACTGAA. Drawing the rest from reference TRBV5-6 and TRBJ1-1, the complete variable domain is DAGVTQSPTHLIKTRGQQVTLRCSPKSGHDTVSWYQQALGQGPQFIFQYYEEEERQRGNFPDRFSGHQFPNYSSELNVNALLLGDSALYLCASSGRGQGDTEAFFGQGTRLTVV.

There are many counts of this clone. Here the CDR3 reads CASSSTGQASTEAFF. Partial CDR3 DNA: TGTGCCAGCAGCTCCACTGGACAGGCGAGCACTGAA. J is TRBJ1-1 and V is TRBV7-6; 7 nucleotides line up with TRBD1. The CDR3 goes on 3 residues after the read ends, and that part is filled in from the germline J gene. Germline-derived CDR1 and CDR2 are SGHVS and FNYEAQ. This CDR3 comprises 15 residues. Germline trimming cut 4 bases from V and 4 bases from J; bases unmatched to any gene: 9.

Notes on this clone: The CDR3 goes on 3 residues after the read ends, and that part is filled in from the germline J gene. The chain recombines TRBV11-2 with TRBJ2-5; D gene ambiguous. CDR1 is SGHAT, CDR2 FQNNGV, per germline. The CDR3 consists of 12 residues. The V gene lost 5 bases and the J gene lost 0 bases, with 4 bases spanning the gap. The CDR3 sequence is CASSRYQETQYF. The CDR3 bases that were read are TGTGCCAGCAGCCGGTACCAAGAGACC.

This clone is hyperexpanded (1% or more) by share. The CDR3 end is not reached by the read, which stops 3 residues before it; the germline J gene fills it in. The V and J genes are TRBV7-9 and TRBJ2-7; TRBD1 aligns across 9 bases. Germline CDR1 and CDR2: SEHNR and FQNEAQ (reference sequence). The CDR3 consists of 15 residues. After removal of 5 bases from V and 3 bases from J, the junction contained 8 bases not matched to a gene. CDR3 region: CASSRGETGGYEQYF. The part of the CDR3 DNA that was read is TGTGCCAGCAGCCGGGGAGAGACAGGGGGCTACGAG.

This clone was detected many times. The read ends 3 residues early relative to the CDR3; the germline J gene fills the gap. The V call is TRBV30, the J call TRBJ1-4; TRBD1 might be the D (5 bases). Per germline, CDR1 GTSNPN and CDR2 SVGIG (reference sequence). The CDR3 has 11 amino acids. This chain's CDR3 is CAWSVAGKLFF. The covered CDR3 bases are TGTGCCTGGAGTGTAGCAGGGAAA.

The table lists this clone with a few counts. From the germline J gene comes the end of the CDR3, since the read stops 3 residues before it. The chain uses TRBV19 and TRBJ1-1; maybe TRBD1 (5 bases). CDR1 LNHDA and CDR2 SQIVND come from the germline V gene (reference sequence). The CDR3 extends over 15 amino acids. V was shortened by 1 base and J by 6 bases, with 15 bases between the two germline ends. Incomplete CDR3 DNA: TGTGCCAGTAGTATAGGAGGAAGGGGATTGGCTGAA. This encodes CASSIGGRGLAE. The entire CDR3 protein reads CASSIGGRGLAEAFF.

On this clone itself: The CDR3 end is not reached by the read, which stops 3 residues before it; the germline J gene fills it in. This chain joins TRBV20-1 and TRBJ1-6; tentatively, D is TRBD1 (6 bases). There are 14 residues in the CDR3. The germline V and J ends were trimmed by 1 base and 10 bases, with 14 bases remaining between them. Germline CDR1 reads DFQATT; CDR2 reads SNEGSKA (reference sequence). The sequenced part of the CDR3 DNA is TGCAGTGCTAGAGTGGACGGGAGGGGGTCACCC. It specifies CSARVDGRGSP. The CDR3 in its entirety is CSARVDGRGSPLHF.

This clone was detected many times. The DNA ends 3 residues before the CDR3 does, and the rest of the CDR3 is filled in from the germline J gene. The chain uses TRBV2 and TRBJ2-4, with D possibly matching TRBD2 (6 bases). V dropped 3 bases and J dropped 6 bases, with 6 bases sitting between them. The germline CDR1 and CDR2 sequences are SNHLY and FYNNEI. The CDR3 sequence is 12 residues long. The part of the CDR3 DNA that was read is TGTGCCAGCAGTGAGGAGGGAAACATT. Amino acids: CASSEEGNI. The whole CDR3 reads CASSEEGNIQYF. Complete variable domain (other parts from reference TRBV2 and TRBJ2-4): EPEVTQTPSHQVTQMGQEVILRCVPISNHLYFYWYRQILGQKVEFLVSFYNNEISEKSEIFDDQFSVERPDGSNFTLKIRSTKLEDSAMYFCASSEEGNIQYFGAGTRLSVL.

This clone was seen ten or more times. The CDR3 end falls 3 residues outside the read, so it is completed with the germline J gene. The V gene is TRBV18, the J gene TRBJ2-6, with D unresolved. The CDR3 has 11 residues. Trimming pared 11 bases from V and 0 bases from J, leaving 2 bases between. Germline assignment: CDR1 KGHSH and CDR2 LQKENI. Here the CDR3 reads CALSGANVLTF. Incomplete CDR3 DNA: TGTGCCCTCTCTGGGGCCAACGTC.

This clone was seen at least ten times. From the germline J gene comes the end of the CDR3, since the read stops 3 residues before it. This sequence joins TRBV5-4 and TRBJ2-1, with TRBD2 matching over 12 bases. The CDR3 has 15 residues. V lost 4 bases to trimming and J lost 5 bases; unmatched junction nucleotides: 4. The germline gives CDR1 SGHNT, CDR2 YYREEE (reference sequence). The CDR3 reads CASSRTSGANNEQFF. Partial CDR3 DNA: TGTGCCAGCAGCCGGACTAGCGGGGCGAACAATGAG.

This clone was recorded many times. The read halts 3 residues ahead of the CDR3 end, with the missing end drawn from the germline J gene. The J gene is TRBJ2-1, the V gene TRBV27; 9 bases match TRBD1. The CDR3 is made up of 14 amino acids. The germline V gene has CDR1 MNHEY and CDR2 SMNVEV (reference sequence). Trimming at V came to 6 bases and at J to 4 bases, leaving 4 bases not matched to a gene. The CDR3 bases that were read are TGTGCCAGCAGCGACAGGGGGGATTACAATGAG. Protein product: CASSDRGDYNE. The whole CDR3 sequence reads CASSDRGDYNEQFF.

This clone was counted many times. Coverage ceases 3 residues before the CDR3 finishes, and the germline J gene fills in the end. This chain connects TRBV27 to TRBJ2-1; the D gene is possibly TRBD1 (5 bases). Between the trimmed V and J ends, which lost 6 bases and 7 bases, there was a span of 13 bases. This CDR3 has 13 amino acids. Germline CDR1 and CDR2: MNHEY and SMNVEV (reference sequence). CDR3 loop: CASRLTVINEQFF. The sequenced part of the CDR3 DNA is TGTGCCAGCAGATTGACAGTGATTAATGAG.

This clone was counted only a few times. The read ends 3 residues shy of where the CDR3 ends; the end is completed using the germline J gene. This chain uses TRBV11-2 with TRBJ2-1; 13 positions match TRBD2. The CDR3 is 15 residues long. The junction had 2 bases not matched to a gene; V was cut back by 4 bases and J by 5 bases. Germline assignment: CDR1 SGHAT and CDR2 FQNNGV. This CDR3 reads CASSSGLAGNNEQFF. Incomplete CDR3 DNA: TGTGCCAGCAGCTCGGGACTAGCGGGAAACAATGAG.

This clone was observed a handful of times. The read ends 3 residues before the CDR3 terminus; that terminus is restored from the germline J gene. The rearrangement uses TRBV7-9 and TRBJ1-1, with a possible D match to TRBD1 (5 bases). CDR3 length equals 15 residues. Germline CDR1 and CDR2: SEHNR and FQNEAQ (reference sequence). Deletions cut 5 bases from V and 5 bases from J, with 18 bases between. CDR3 residues: CASSPPWGGGTEAFF. CDR3 DNA, as far as it was read: TGTGCCAGCAGCCCCCCGTGGGGGGGAGGGACTGAA. The full variable domain, in which reference TRBV7-9 and TRBJ1-1 provide the parts outside the CDR3, is DTGVSQNPRHKITKRGQNVTFRCDPISEHNRLYWYRQTLGQGPEFLTYFQNEAQLEKSRLLSDRFSAERPKGSFSTLEIQRTEQGDSAMYLCASSPPWGGGTEAFFGQGTRLTVV.

Comments on this clone: Coverage ceases 3 residues before the CDR3 finishes, and the germline J gene fills in the end. The gene calls are TRBV19 and TRBJ2-4; TRBD1 matches at 11 bases. After removal of 11 bases from V and 3 bases from J, the junction contained 12 bases not matched to a gene. The V gene's germline CDR1 is LNHDA and CDR2 SQIVND (reference sequence). The CDR3 contains 16 residues. The sequenced CDR3 bases are TGTGCCTGCCGAGGACAGGGGGCGAGGGACAAAAACATT. This encodes CACRGQGARDKNI. The full CDR3 reads CACRGQGARDKNIQYF.

This clone was counted many times. Read data end 3 residues before the CDR3 end; the end is taken from the germline J gene. This chain links TRBV18 with TRBJ2-7; 7 bases fit TRBD2. Germline V gene lookup returns CDR1 KGHSH and CDR2 LQKENI. The CDR3 consists of 14 residues. The J segment lost 4 bases and the V segment lost 6 bases, leaving 9 bases of the junction unmatched. CDR3 DNA (partial): TGTGCCAGCTCCCCCGGGACTAACATATACGAG. It translates to CASSPGTNIYE. The whole CDR3 sequence is CASSPGTNIYEQYF. Using reference TRBV18 and TRBJ2-7 for the parts outside the CDR3, the full variable domain is NAGVMQNPRHLVRRRGQEARLRCSPMKGHSHVYWYRQLPEEGLKFMVYLQKENIIDESGMPKERFSAEFPKEGPSILRIQQVVRGDSAAYFCASSPGTNIYEQYFGPGTRLTVT.